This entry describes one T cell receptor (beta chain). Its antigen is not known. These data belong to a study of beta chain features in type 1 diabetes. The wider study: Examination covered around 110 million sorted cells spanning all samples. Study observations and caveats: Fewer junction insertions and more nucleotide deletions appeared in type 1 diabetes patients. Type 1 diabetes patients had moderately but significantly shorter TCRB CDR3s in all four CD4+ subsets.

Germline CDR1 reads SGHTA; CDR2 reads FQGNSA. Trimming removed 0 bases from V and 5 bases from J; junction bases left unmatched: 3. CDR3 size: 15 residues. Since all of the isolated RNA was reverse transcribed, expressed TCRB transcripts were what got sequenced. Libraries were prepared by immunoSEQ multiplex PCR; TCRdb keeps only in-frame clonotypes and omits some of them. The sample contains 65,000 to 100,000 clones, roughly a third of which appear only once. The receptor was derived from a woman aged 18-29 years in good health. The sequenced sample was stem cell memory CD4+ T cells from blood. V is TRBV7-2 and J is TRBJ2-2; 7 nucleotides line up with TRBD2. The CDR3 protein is CASSLAGEGTGELFF. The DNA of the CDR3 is TGTGCCAGCAGCTTAGCGGGGGAGGGGACCGGGGAGCTGTTTTTT.